This TCR beta chain was identified in a study of T cell responses to AZD1222 COVID-19 vaccine. Findings and caveats of the study: Without day 14 samples, only post-peak T cell repertoires were studied. Only a handful of AZD1222 recipients, six or seven in all, had baseline seropositivity. It should be noted that donors were predominantly white British and more often female, and clonal diversity was possibly underestimated.

After removal of 7 bases from V and 5 bases from J, the junction contained 15 bases not matched to a gene. The CDR3 sequence is 16 residues long. The germline V gene encodes CDR1 SGHRS and CDR2 YFSETQ. Some clones are missing from TCRdb's copy, which holds only in-frame ones; the method was immunoSEQ multiplex PCR. The sample records some 36,000 clones, about 89% being singletons. Note on this clone: What it binds is unknown.

Sequenced here: peripheral blood, sampled on day 0 of AZD1222 vaccination. The chain employs TRBV5-1 and TRBJ2-3, with 8 bases identical to TRBD2. This receptor was obtained from an adult in good health. As DNA, the CDR3 is TGCGCCAGCTCCTATGGTACGGGGGGGCCGTTAGATACGCAGTATTTT. Protein: CASSYGTGGPLDTQYF.